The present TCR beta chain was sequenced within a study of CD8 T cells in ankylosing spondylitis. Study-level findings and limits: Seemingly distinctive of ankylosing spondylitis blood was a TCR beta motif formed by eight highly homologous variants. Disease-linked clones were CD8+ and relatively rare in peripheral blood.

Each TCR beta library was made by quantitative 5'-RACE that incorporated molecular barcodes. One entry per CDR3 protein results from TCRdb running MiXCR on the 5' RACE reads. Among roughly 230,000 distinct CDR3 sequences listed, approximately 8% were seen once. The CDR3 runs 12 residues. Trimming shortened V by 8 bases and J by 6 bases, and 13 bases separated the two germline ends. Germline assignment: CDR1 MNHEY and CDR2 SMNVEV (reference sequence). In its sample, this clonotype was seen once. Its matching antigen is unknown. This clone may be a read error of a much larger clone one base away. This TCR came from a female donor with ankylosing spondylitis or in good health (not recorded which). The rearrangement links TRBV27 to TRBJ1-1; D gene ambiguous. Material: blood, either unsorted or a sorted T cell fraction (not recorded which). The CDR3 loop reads CASDFLVSEAFF. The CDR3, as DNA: TGTGCCAGCGACTTCCTAGTTTCTGAAGCTTTCTTT.